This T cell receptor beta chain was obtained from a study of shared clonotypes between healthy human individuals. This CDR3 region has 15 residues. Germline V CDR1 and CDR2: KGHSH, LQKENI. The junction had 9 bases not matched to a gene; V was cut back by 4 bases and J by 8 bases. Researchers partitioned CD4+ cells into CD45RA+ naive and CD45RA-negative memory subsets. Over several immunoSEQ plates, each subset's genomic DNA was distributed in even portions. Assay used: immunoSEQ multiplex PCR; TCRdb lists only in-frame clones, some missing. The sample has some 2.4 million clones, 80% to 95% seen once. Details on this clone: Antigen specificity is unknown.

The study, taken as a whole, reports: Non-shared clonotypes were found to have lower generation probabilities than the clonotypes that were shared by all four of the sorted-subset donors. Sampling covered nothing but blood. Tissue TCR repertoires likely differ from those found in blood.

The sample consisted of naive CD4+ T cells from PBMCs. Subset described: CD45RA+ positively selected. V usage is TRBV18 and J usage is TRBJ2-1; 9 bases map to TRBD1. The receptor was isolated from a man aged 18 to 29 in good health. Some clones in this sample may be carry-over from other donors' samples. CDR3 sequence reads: CASSLAGQGWHEQFF. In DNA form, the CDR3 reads TGTGCCAGCTCACTCGCGGGACAGGGATGGCATGAGCAGTTCTTC.